This T cell receptor (beta chain) is drawn from a study of OX40 agonist ivuxolimab in advanced cancers. Study background: Patients receiving dose escalation had hepatocellular carcinoma, melanoma, renal cell or head and neck cancer.

CDR1 is SGHNT, CDR2 YYREEE, per germline (reference sequence). The CDR3 is 15 amino acids. Trimming removed 6 bases at V and 0 bases at J, with 12 bases between. TCRdb keeps only in-frame clones here, not all; method: immunoSEQ multiplex PCR. The sample has about 88,000 clones; about 85% are singletons. Specimen: CD4+ or CD8+ T cells sorted from blood, collected in a trial of the OX40 agonist ivuxolimab. The J gene is TRBJ1-4, the V gene TRBV5-4; D call uncertain. The receptor was derived from an adult with an advanced solid tumor such as melanoma, head and neck, liver or kidney cancer. The CDR3 DNA sequence: TGTGCCAGCATCGGTAACCCTGCAACTAATGAAAAACTGTTTTTT. As protein: CASIGNPATNEKLFF.